This T cell receptor (beta chain) derives from a study of post-analysis software for immune sequencing data. Study-wide findings and caveats: Patients carried roughly 5 TRBV segments more frequently than controls did, and TRBV5-6, TRBV5-1 and TRBV20-1 were among them.

This CDR3 spans 17 amino acids. The J segment lost 1 base and the V segment lost 0 bases, leaving 7 bases of the junction unmatched. Germline CDR1 reads SGHAT; CDR2 reads FQNNGV. In regard to this clonotype: Its antigen is as yet unknown.

TCR beta libraries were prepared from cDNA with unique molecular identifiers. One entry per CDR3 protein results from TCRdb running MiXCR on the PCR reads. Seen here are a few hundred thousand distinct CDR3 sequences, roughly 38% observed once, and the top ten hold roughly an eighth. The origin of this receptor is a girl between 10 and 17 years old with multiple sclerosis. The V and J genes are TRBV11-2 and TRBJ2-5, with 8 bases identical to TRBD2. Sequences were obtained from blood. CDR3 sequence: CASSLDGRAGVQETQYF. The CDR3 DNA reads TGTGCCAGCAGCTTAGATGGAAGAGCGGGGGTCCAAGAGACCCAGTACTTC.